This record covers a single T cell receptor beta chain. This clonotype has a handful of counts. Its antigen has not been determined. Within one base of it there is no much larger clone, and no base qualities were kept. V is shortened by 4 bases, J by 6 bases, and the region joining them spans 17 bases. From the germline V gene, CDR1 is SGHRS and CDR2 is YFSETQ. Including the terminal cysteine and phenylalanine, the CDR3 comprises 14 residues. Only the CDR3 part of the read is kept: 42 bases, read in frame from the first base. The library was built by means of multiplex PCR. TCRdb lists the instrument as Illumina HiSeq 4000. TCR beta libraries were built with iRepertoire HTBI primers and Arm-PCR amplification of CDR3 regions. PCR products were gel purified before sequencing. The source study handled its data this way. Gene usage analysis of CDR3 amino acid clonotypes relied on the roughly 58 TRBV and around 13 TRBJ segments identified across samples. Filtered high-quality paired reads were merged into contigs using COPE and FqMerger. BLAST was used to align contigs to IMGT TRBV, TRBD and TRBJ reference genes, and CDR3 was defined according to IMGT. Clonotypes above 0.1% frequency were classified as highly expanded clones. Shannon entropy was used to measure repertoire diversity, and the Gini coefficient was used to measure V-J evenness. Clonotypes shared by more than one individual were considered public. TCRdb reanalyzed the raw reads on its own, using fastp at Q25 for trimming and MiXCR for clone calling, and kept in-frame beta chains. Rows with one shared CDR3 protein collapse into an entry with the most common genes and DNA. These V and J calls originate from TCRdb's pipeline instead of the authors' own analysis. The sample table holds 450,000 or so distinct CDR3 sequences, of which around 20% were seen once. Roughly 8% of the sample lies in the top ten.

What this sample's time point label stands for: persistent/refractory GD, antithyroid drugs over 5 years with positive TRAb. For both TCR sequencing and RNA sequencing, RNA was extracted from PBMCs in TRIzol. The diagnosis of Graves' disease followed American Thyroid Association guidelines. The patients came from an endocrinology department in Xi'an, China. From each patient, approximately 9 milliliters of peripheral blood was collected into an EDTA anticoagulant tube. Ficoll Paque Plus density gradient separation was used to isolate PBMCs, and no further T cell sorting was done. An Agilent 2100 Bioanalyzer and agarose gel were used to assess RNA quality, and a NanoDrop 2000 was used to measure RNA concentration. The sample belongs to a study of regulatory T cells in long-lasting Graves disease (dated by TCRdb to the early 2020s). Study-wide context: Persistent Graves' disease was defined as persistently positive TSH receptor autoantibodies together with antithyroid drug treatment for over 5 years. Persistent Graves' disease patients were compared with newly diagnosed Graves' disease patients by peripheral blood TCR sequencing and RNA sequencing. The study took place in China and was registered as a clinical trial. TCR sequencing covered some 13 persistent and around 20 newly diagnosed Graves' disease patients, 33 samples in total. On average, persistent Graves' disease patients in the clinical cohort had been on antithyroid drugs for about 10.3 years. The paper as a whole reports these results and caveats: Persistent Graves' disease patients showed lower TCR Shannon entropy and fewer highly expanded clones than newly diagnosed patients, suggesting clonal expansion. Only the TCR beta chain was sequenced and analyzed. More public clonotypes were shared among persistent patients (roughly 2,700) than among newly diagnosed patients (approximately 1,000). Only peripheral blood was studied, because thyroid tissue, the primary lesion, was inaccessible. TRBV28, TRBJ1-2 and TRBJ2-5 were preferentially used in persistent disease, while TRBV20-1 and TRBJ2-1 were favored in newly diagnosed disease. The small sample size was acknowledged by the authors as a limitation that may reduce accuracy.

The rearranged segments are TRBV5-1 and TRBJ2-7; the D segment may tentatively be TRBD1 or TRBD2, each giving 5 matched bases. The sequencing here drew on peripheral blood mononuclear cells (PBMCs), taken when the disease was refractory, from a patient treated with antithyroid drugs. The source is a female donor with Graves disease. Here the CDR3 is given as CASSGGWMTGEQYF. The DNA reads TGCGCCAGCAGCGGGGGATGGATGACGGGCGAGCAGTACTTC.